Included here is one TCR beta chain sequence, with context. The record originates from a study of technical replicates of blood from several donors. The CDR3 length is 14 residues. J was trimmed by 7 bases and V by 7 bases; bases with no gene match: 8. Germline CDR1 reads LNHDA; CDR2 reads SQIVND (reference sequence). TCRdb keeps only in-frame clones here, not all; method: immunoSEQ multiplex PCR. Among about 97,000 clones listed, about 95% were seen once. The chain employs TRBV19 and TRBJ1-5, with TRBD1 identical over 9 bases. The sequence came from a human donor in good health. The sample was T cells isolated from PBMCs. The CDR3 DNA follows: TGTGCCAGTACCCCACAGGGGGCGAGGCAGCCCCAGCATTTT. It is translated as CASTPQGARQPQHF.